Given below is one T cell receptor (beta chain) in context. This CDR3 spans 13 amino acids. V gave up 5 bases and J gave up 7 bases, with 12 bases separating them. CDR1 and CDR2 from the germline V gene are WNHNN and SYGVQD (reference sequence). This sample was included in a study of blood T cell repertoires in COVID-19. Study in general: Material from acute and convalescent COVID-19 was sourced from the United States, Italy and Spain. Sources were T cells, B-cell-depleted T cells, or PBMCs; the material itself was cDNA or gDNA.

Only in-frame clones appear in the TCRdb table, and some are missing; sequencing was by immunoSEQ multiplex PCR. Seen here are about 240,000 clones, roughly 87% observed once, and the top ten hold 2.5% to 3%. Individuals aged about 18 to 100 years were recruited from 20 to 25 US areas. The sequencing input was PBMCs or T cells enriched from blood (not recorded which). The chain couples TRBV10-1 to TRBJ1-3, with a tentative D call TRBD1 (6 bases). This clonotype was sampled from a woman aged 25 to 45 with acute COVID-19. The CDR3 reads CASSSQGRNTIYF. The DNA for the CDR3 is TGCGCCAGCAGTTCACAGGGAAGGAACACCATATATTTT.